This T cell receptor beta chain came from a study of blood T cell repertoires in COVID-19. The overall study: T cells, B-cell-depleted T cells, or PBMCs supplied cDNA or gDNA.

Repertoires were generated with immunoSEQ multiplex PCR, while TCRdb's copy carries only in-frame clones and drops some. This sample has some 200,000 clones, with over 80% found just once. This CDR3 region has 14 residues. V was trimmed by 0 bases and J by 7 bases, leaving 11 bases between them. The germline gives CDR1 SGHRS, CDR2 YFSETQ. Material for sequencing was peripheral blood. The source of this sequence is a woman aged 40 to 55 with acute or convalescent COVID-19. This chain uses TRBV5-1 with TRBJ2-1, with a weak D call TRBD2 (5 bases). CDR3 DNA sequence: TGCGCCAGCAGCTTGGGCTACTCGGGGAATGAGCAGTTCTTC. It translates to CASSLGYSGNEQFF.